This is a list of T cell receptor beta chains from one sample in a study of CD8 T cells in ankylosing spondylitis. Each CDR3 protein is one row after TCRdb ran MiXCR on the 5' RACE reads. In the table there are over 700,000 distinct CDR3 sequences, 15% to 20% of which are singletons. What was sequenced was blood, either unsorted or a sorted T cell fraction (not recorded which). The receptor set was obtained from a male donor with ankylosing spondylitis. Both conserved end residues are part of each CDR3. The order of the fields is D gene, clone size, J gene, V gene, CDR3 protein, CDR3 DNA. A D gene is named only where the DNA matches it firmly. Rows may omit the clone size; those that give it use once, few, many or a size class.

TRBD2 | . | TRBJ2-7 | TRBV7-3 | CASSSRPLLAGETYEQYF | TGTGCCAGCAGTTCCCGGCCCCTACTAGCGGGGGAGACCTACGAGCAGTACTTC
. | few | TRBJ2-7 | TRBV6-1 | CASSTALGGYEQYF | TGTGCCAGCAGTACAGCCCTAGGGGGCTACGAGCAGTACTTC
. | few | TRBJ1-4 | TRBV15 | CATSRPNEKLFF | TGTGCCACCAGCAGACCCAATGAAAAACTGTTTTTT
. | . | TRBJ1-4 | TRBV20-1 | CSATPGSTNEKLFF | TGCAGTGCCACCCCGGGGTCGACTAATGAAAAACTGTTTTTT
TRBD2 | . | TRBJ2-2 | TRBV15 | CATSRSSGRGTGELFF | TGTGCCACCAGCAGAAGTAGCGGGAGGGGCACCGGGGAGCTGTTTTTT
TRBD2 | few | TRBJ2-3 | TRBV18 | CASSPRRLAGSSTDTQYF | TGTGCCAGCTCACCGCGCCGACTAGCGGGATCGAGCACAGATACGCAGTATTTT
TRBD1 | . | TRBJ2-2 | TRBV5-1 | CASKQGLTGELFF | TGCGCCAGCAAACAGGGGCTCACCGGGGAGCTGTTTTTT
. | many | TRBJ2-5 | TRBV12-3/TRBV12-4 | CASSPGLRETQYF | TGTGCCAGCAGTCCCGGACTTAGGGAGACCCAGTACTTC
. | few | TRBJ2-7 | TRBV4-3 | CASSQDDSYEQYF | TGCGCCAGCAGCCAAGACGACAGCTACGAGCAGTACTTC
. | . | TRBJ1-4 | TRBV12-3/TRBV12-4 | CASSLMKDEKLFF | TGTGCCAGCAGTCTTATGAAAGATGAAAAACTGTTTTTT
TRBD1 | . | TRBJ2-5 | TRBV12-5 | CASGTGPRYEETQYF | TGTGCTAGTGGGACAGGGCCTCGCTACGAAGAGACCCAGTACTTC
. | few | TRBJ2-5 | TRBV29-1 | CSVEFEGTARGRF | TGCAGCGTTGAATTTGAAGGGACAGCCCGGGGGAGGTTC
TRBD1 | . | TRBJ2-5 | TRBV7-9 | CASSPQGQEEETQYF | TGTGCCAGCAGCCCCCAGGGACAGGAGGAAGAGACCCAGTACTTC
. | many | TRBJ1-1 | TRBV5-1 | CASSLGQVTEAFF | TGCGCCAGCAGCTTGGGGCAGGTCACTGAAGCTTTCTTT
. | few | TRBJ1-5 | TRBV20-1 | CSAETGFNQPQHF | TGCAGTGCTGAGACAGGCTTCAATCAGCCCCAGCATTTT
TRBD2 | once | TRBJ2-3 | TRBV29-1 | CSVEDRAGEVEDTQYF | TGCAGCGTTGAAGATCGAGCGGGGGAAGTGGAAGATACGCAGTATTTT
TRBD2 | few | TRBJ2-1 | TRBV20-1 | CSARGLAGGQEQFF | TGCAGTGCTAGGGGACTAGCGGGAGGGCAAGAGCAGTTCTTC
. | . | TRBJ1-1 | TRBV30 | CAWSKIGANTEAFF | TGTGCCTGGAGTAAGATAGGGGCGAACACTGAAGCTTTCTTT
. | few | TRBJ2-5 | TRBV6-2/TRBV6-3 | CASSYGPSQETQYF | TGTGCCAGCAGTTACGGCCCCAGCCAAGAGACCCAGTACTTC
. | many | TRBJ2-2 | TRBV6-1 | CASSEQGYTGELFF | TGTGCCAGCAGTGAACAGGGGTACACCGGGGAGCTGTTTTTT
. | few | TRBJ2-2 | TRBV9 | CASSVGRGKGTGELFF | TGTGCCAGCAGCGTAGGAAGGGGAAAGGGCACCGGGGAGCTGTTTTTT
. | . | TRBJ2-3 | TRBV7-2 | CASSLAFSTSGTDTQYF | TGTGCCAGCAGCTTAGCGTTCTCCACTAGTGGTACAGATACGCAGTATTTT
. | . | TRBJ2-3 | TRBV5-1 | CASSGFTDTQYF | TGCGCCAGCAGTGGCTTCACAGATACGCAGTATTTT
. | . | TRBJ2-5 | TRBV11-3 | CASSLDLGSQETQYF | TGTGCCAGCAGCTTAGATCTTGGCAGCCAAGAGACCCAGTACTTC
TRBD2 | . | TRBJ2-1 | TRBV4-3 | CASSQEATSGSLDNEQFF | TGCGCCAGCAGCCAAGAAGCGACTAGCGGGAGTCTCGACAATGAGCAGTTCTTC
. | many | TRBJ1-4 | TRBV6-1 | CASSDGAGSEKLFF | TGTGCCAGCAGTGATGGGGCAGGGAGTGAAAAACTGTTTTTT
. | . | TRBJ2-1 | TRBV27 | CASSVPGDEQFF | TGTGCCAGCAGTGTACCCGGGGATGAGCAGTTCTTC
. | . | TRBJ1-2 | TRBV30 | CAWSAQGGYGYTF | TGTGCCTGGAGTGCGCAGGGCGGCTATGGCTACACCTTC
TRBD2 | many | TRBJ2-5 | TRBV29-1 | CSAGLAGTQYQETQYF | TGCTCCGCCGGACTAGCGGGGACCCAGTACCAAGAGACCCAGTACTTC
TRBD2 | few | TRBJ2-3 | TRBV9 | CASSHKKTSPDTQYF | TGTGCCAGCAGCCACAAAAAGACTAGCCCCGATACGCAGTATTTT
. | . | TRBJ1-5 | TRBV12-3/TRBV12-4 | CASSPTTSDQPQHF | TGTGCCAGCAGTCCGACCACATCCGATCAGCCCCAGCATTTT
. | many | TRBJ2-1 | TRBV12-3/TRBV12-4 | CASSSDGYNEQFF | TGTGCCAGCAGTTCGGACGGCTACAATGAGCAGTTCTTC
. | . | TRBJ2-3 | TRBV2 | CASSDEMMNTQYF | TGTGCCAGCAGTGATGAGATGATGAATACGCAGTATTTT
TRBD2 | few | TRBJ2-3 | TRBV6-2/TRBV6-3 | CASSGPGLGTDTQYF | TGTGCCAGCAGTGGGCCGGGACTAGGGACAGATACGCAGTATTTT
TRBD2 | few | TRBJ2-1 | TRBV3-1 | CASIDHRTSDIPFF | TGTGCCAGCATAGACCACCGGACTAGCGATATTCCGTTCTTC
. | . | TRBJ1-6 | TRBV4-2 | CASSQDLGPPLHF | TGTGCCAGCAGCCAAGATTTAGGTCCACCCCTCCACTTT
TRBD2 | few | TRBJ2-5 | TRBV7-3 | CASSLAAGVETQYF | TGTGCCAGCAGCTTAGCGGCGGGGGTAGAGACCCAGTACTTC
. | . | TRBJ1-6 | TRBV4-1 | CASSQGGRGMVSPLHF | TGCGCCAGCAGCCAAGGGGGGAGGGGGATGGTATCACCCCTCCACTTT
TRBD2 | . | TRBJ2-7 | TRBV9 | CASSVVVAGWYEQYF | TGTGCCAGCAGCGTAGTGGTAGCGGGATGGTACGAGCAGTACTTC
TRBD1 | . | TRBJ1-1 | TRBV20-1 | CSAKLQGRTEAFF | TGCAGTGCTAAACTACAGGGGAGGACTGAAGCTTTCTTT
TRBD1 | few | TRBJ1-5 | TRBV12-3/TRBV12-4 | CASTTSGRGDGNQPQHF | TGTGCCAGCACCACCTCCGGCAGGGGGGACGGAAATCAGCCCCAGCATTTT
. | few | TRBJ2-2 | TRBV4-1 | CASSQDPNTGELFF | TGCGCCAGCAGCCAAGATCCCAACACCGGGGAGCTGTTTTTT
. | few | TRBJ1-1 | TRBV6-2/TRBV6-3 | CASSRPPGPGGTEAFF | TGTGCCAGCAGCCGACCACCGGGCCCCGGGGGCACTGAAGCTTTCTTT
. | . | TRBJ2-1 | TRBV12-3/TRBV12-4 | CASSLPLGGLYNEQFF | TGTGCCAGCAGTCTTCCCCTCGGTGGGCTCTACAATGAGCAGTTCTTC
. | many | TRBJ2-7 | TRBV18 | CASSPPATYEQYF | TGTGCCAGCTCACCACCGGCAACCTACGAGCAGTACTTC
. | few | TRBJ1-5 | TRBV20-1 | CSARDQGQPQHF | TGCAGTGCTAGAGACCAGGGACAGCCCCAGCATTTT
. | . | TRBJ1-3 | TRBV5-1 | CASSLGNLGIRGNTIYF | TGCGCCAGCAGCTTGGGTAATTTAGGGATACGTGGAAACACCATATATTTT